This TCR beta chain was identified in a study of T-cell reconstitution after alpha-beta-depleted transplantation in children (dated by TCRdb to 2015 to 2016). Regarding the complete study: The study quantitatively tracked T-cell immune reconstitution after TCRalphabeta/CD19-depleted allogeneic hematopoietic cell transplantation in children using TCR repertoire profiling. Here is what the overall study found, with its caveats: Apparently early alphabetaT-cell count recovery about two months after transplant reportedly relied on only several hundred rapidly expanded clones derived from non-depleted graft cells. In some patients, the high TCRbeta diversity seen at day 60 was put down to recipient T cells and intrathymic progenitors that had survived conditioning. Over subsequent months, a decline in hyperexpanded clone frequencies was noted, and after one year, T-cell counts and TCRbeta diversity were mostly ascribed to newly produced T cells.

Library method: PCR. Instrument on record: Illumina HiSeq 2500. TCR library preparation used molecular barcoding, with unique molecular identifiers applied to normalize quantification of the TCRbeta repertoire. TCRdb applied fastp at Q25 and MiXCR to the public reads, then kept only in-frame beta chains. One record per CDR3 amino acid sequence lists the most common genes and DNA. The sample yields around 230,000 distinct CDR3 sequences; roughly 15% were counted once. The leading ten clones occupy 43% of the sample. A note on this clonotype: There is no known antigen for this receptor. This may be a read error, as it is one base from a much larger clone. Since no conserved phenylalanine or tryptophan closes the CDR3, a read error is the likely cause.

Cut back by 7 bases and 5 bases, the V and J ends lie 17 bases apart. The CDR3 contains 14 residues when both ends are counted. Just the 42-base CDR3 DNA is kept, in frame starting at base 1. The germline V gene encodes CDR1 MNHNS and CDR2 SASEGT. Explained via the paper, the treatment or condition label denotes: allogeneic hematopoietic cell transplantation with graft depleted of TCRalphabeta T cells and CD19 B cells. TCRalphabeta/CD19-depleted allogeneic hematopoietic cell grafts were given to the transplant recipients, all of whom were children. The sequence came from a male patient aged 2 to 10 who had a stem cell transplant for acute lymphoblastic leukemia, so the T cells may come from the graft donor. Here the chain combines TRBV6-1 and TRBJ1-1; the D segment could be TRBD1, given 6 matching bases. The sample consisted of PBMCs, mostly from graft donor cells, taken 360 days after TCRalphabeta/CD19-depleted stem cell transplant. The CDR3 region reads CASIPVRGLTEAFI. In nucleotide form, the sequence is TGTGCCAGCATCCCCGTGCGGGGGCTAACTGAAGCTTTCATT.